What follows is one T cell receptor beta chain and its context. These data originate in a study of T cells expressing NK-cell markers. Germline V gives CDR1 KGHSH, CDR2 LQKENI. The CDR3 is 16 residues long. With the 5' RACE reads reprocessed, TCRdb shows one record per CDR3 protein and no DNA. This sample's clone table lists about 550,000 distinct CDR3 sequences. The TCR sequence derives from a man younger than 30 in good health. Sequencing was performed on blood T cells: a sorted CD56 or NKG2C T cell subset, CD4+ or CD8+ T cells, or bulk PBMC T cells (not recorded which). V gene TRBV18 combines with J gene TRBJ2-3; TCRdb's assignment of TRBD1 cannot be checked, as there is no DNA. CDR3 sequence: CASSPWGRTGTDTQYF.